A single sample is the source of the 14 T cell receptor beta chains below, sequenced in a study of beta chain features in type 1 diabetes. General study points: Patients with Type 1 diabetes showed moderately but significantly shorter TCRB CDR3s in all four CD4+ subsets.

cDNA synthesis used the whole RNA isolate, giving expressed TCRB sequences. Libraries were prepared by immunoSEQ multiplex PCR; TCRdb keeps only in-frame clonotypes and omits some of them. The sample holds about 170,000 clones, approximately 8% seen once. Their target antigens are unknown. The source material was central memory CD4+ T cells from blood. The origin of the receptors is a woman aged 35 to 49 with type 1 diabetes.

This clone was counted between two and nine times. The chain uses TRBV7-2 and TRBJ2-5, with D perhaps matching TRBD2 (6 bases). Germline CDR1 is SGHTA and CDR2 is FQGNSA. This CDR3 is built from 15 residues. V lost 8 bases, J lost 1 base, and 17 bases lay in between. The CDR3 sequence is CASRRPGDFQETQYF. CDR3 coding DNA: TGTGCCAGCCGCCGACCCGGGGACTTCCAAGAGACCCAGTACTTC.

This chain connects TRBV5-1 to TRBJ2-2, with 8 bases fitting TRBD1. The CDR3 totals 17 residues. The ends lost 0 bases at V and 4 bases at J; junction bases unmatched: 8. Per germline, CDR1 SGHRS and CDR2 YFSETQ. The CDR3 loop is CASSLAERTGSTGELFF. The DNA of the CDR3 is TGCGCCAGCAGCTTGGCCGAAAGGACAGGGAGCACCGGGGAGCTGTTTTTT.

In its sample, this clone was seen a few times. The same CDR3 is also encoded by other DNA sequences in this sample. This chain joins TRBV29-1 and TRBJ1-1; 9 bases agree with TRBD1. The germline V gene has CDR1 SQVTM and CDR2 ANQGSEA. This CDR3 contains 13 residues. V lost 6 bases to trimming and J lost 1 base; unmatched junction nucleotides: 3. CDR3 in DNA: TGCAGCGTCGGGACAGGGACGAACACTGAAGCTTTCTTT. Encoded protein: CSVGTGTNTEAFF.

This clone has at least ten counts. The chain is built from TRBV4-3 and TRBJ1-2; 11 nucleotides align to TRBD1. V dropped 1 base and J dropped 6; count of bases not matched to a gene: 10. In germline, CDR1 is LGHNA, CDR2 YSLEER. The CDR3 is 17 residues long. The CDR3 loop is CASSQGTGGAVVNGYTF. CDR3 in DNA: TGCGCCAGCAGCCAAGGGACAGGGGGCGCGGTAGTGAATGGCTACACCTTC.

This chain uses TRBV7-3 with TRBJ2-5; D not certain. Germline V gene sequence: CDR1 SGHTA, CDR2 FQGTGA. The CDR3 runs 13 residues. V shed 2 bases and J shed 4 bases, with 8 bases lying between them. The CDR3: CASSLGSRETQYF. For the CDR3, the DNA is TGTGCCAGCAGCTTAGGTAGCAGAGAGACCCAGTACTTC. Combining the CDR3 with reference TRBV7-3 and TRBJ2-5 gives the whole variable domain GAGVSQTPSNKVTEKGKYVELRCDPISGHTALYWYRQSLGQGPEFLIYFQGTGAADDSGLPNDRFFAVRPEGSVSTLKIQRTERGDSAVYLCASSLGSRETQYFGPGTRLLVL.

The chain has TRBV7-9 and TRBJ1-6; D remains ambiguous. The CDR3 totals 12 residues. Per the germline V gene, CDR1 is SEHNR and CDR2 is FQNEAQ (reference sequence). With 2 bases removed from V and 6 bases from J, the gap between germline ends came to 2 bases. The CDR3 protein is CASSLLNSPLHF. DNA of the CDR3: TGTGCCAGCAGCTTACTTAATTCACCCCTCCACTTT.

This clone was detected a few times. This chain joins TRBV7-8 and TRBJ2-3; the match to TRBD2 covers 9 bases. The V gene end was trimmed by 0 bases and the J gene end by 0 bases; junction bases not matched to a gene: 1. The CDR3 is 16 amino acids. CDR1 is SGHVS and CDR2 is FQNEAQ in the germline V gene. The CDR3 reads CASSLASGRSTDTQYF. CDR3 coding DNA: TGTGCCAGCAGCTTAGCTAGCGGGAGAAGCACAGATACGCAGTATTTT.

The rearrangement joins TRBV4-2 to TRBJ1-5; 8 nucleotides match TRBD1. CDR3 length equals 15 residues. Germline CDR1 is LGHNA and CDR2 is YNFKEQ. The trim removed 6 bases at V and 1 base at J, leaving 5 bases unmatched. The CDR3 loop reads CASRPDRGSNQPQHF. In DNA form, the CDR3 reads TGTGCCAGCAGACCCGACAGGGGCAGCAATCAGCCCCAGCATTTT.

This clone was seen a handful of times. The CDR3 DNA is TGTGCCAGCAGCTCGGGAGGGACGAAGGGCTACACCTTC. It yields the protein CASSSGGTKGYTF. This chain uses TRBV11-2 with TRBJ1-2; a possible D gene is TRBD1 (5 bases). V lost 4 bases, J lost 8 bases, and 14 bases lay in between. This CDR3 is built from 13 residues. CDR1 is SGHAT, CDR2 FQNNGV, per germline.

This clone was picked up many times. The V and J genes are TRBV5-1 and TRBJ2-7, with a possible D match to TRBD1 (6 bases). The germline V gene has CDR1 SGHRS and CDR2 YFSETQ. This CDR3 is 15 amino acids long. With 0 bases removed from V and 3 bases from J, the gap between germline ends came to 13 bases. CDR3 sequence reads: CASSLARGSNYEQYF. CDR3 sequence (DNA): TGCGCCAGCAGCTTGGCCAGGGGCAGTAACTACGAGCAGTACTTC.

The rearrangement uses TRBV28 and TRBJ2-2, with TRBD2 as a possible D gene (6 bases). V was pared by 8 bases and J by 7 bases, with 17 bases between. Germline V gene data show CDR1 as MDHEN and CDR2 as SYDVKM. The CDR3 length is 14 residues. In DNA, the CDR3 is TGTGCCAGCCACCGGCTAGCGTTGGGCGGGGAGCTGTTTTTT. This encodes CASHRLALGGELFF.

J is TRBJ2-7 and V is TRBV28; 8 bases align to TRBD1. Trimming at V came to 1 base and at J to 6 bases, leaving 8 bases not matched to a gene. The germline V gene encodes CDR1 MDHEN and CDR2 SYDVKM. The CDR3 has 15 residues. The DNA for the CDR3 is TGTGCCAGCAGTTTATCCTCCTCGGACAGGGCCGAGCAGTACTTC. Its translation: CASSLSSSDRAEQYF.

This clone was observed many times. This sequence joins TRBV18 and TRBJ2-3, with TRBD2 identical over 8 bases. Germline loops: CDR1 KGHSH, CDR2 LQKENI. With 0 bases clipped from V and 6 bases from J, the junction kept 5 bases outside the gene matches. The CDR3 extends over 15 amino acids. The CDR3: CASSPPAAGGDTQYF. In DNA form, the CDR3 reads TGTGCCAGCTCACCACCAGCGGCGGGAGGCGATACGCAGTATTTT.

The V and J genes are TRBV29-1 and TRBJ2-7, with 12 bases that match TRBD2. The CDR3 is 13 residues long. V lost 4 bases to trimming and J lost 6 bases; unmatched junction nucleotides: 4. Looked up from germline, CDR1 is SQVTM and CDR2 is ANQGSEA. In DNA form, the CDR3 reads TGCAGCGTTGGGACTAGCGGGATGCGCGAGCAGTACTTC. Translation gives CSVGTSGMREQYF.